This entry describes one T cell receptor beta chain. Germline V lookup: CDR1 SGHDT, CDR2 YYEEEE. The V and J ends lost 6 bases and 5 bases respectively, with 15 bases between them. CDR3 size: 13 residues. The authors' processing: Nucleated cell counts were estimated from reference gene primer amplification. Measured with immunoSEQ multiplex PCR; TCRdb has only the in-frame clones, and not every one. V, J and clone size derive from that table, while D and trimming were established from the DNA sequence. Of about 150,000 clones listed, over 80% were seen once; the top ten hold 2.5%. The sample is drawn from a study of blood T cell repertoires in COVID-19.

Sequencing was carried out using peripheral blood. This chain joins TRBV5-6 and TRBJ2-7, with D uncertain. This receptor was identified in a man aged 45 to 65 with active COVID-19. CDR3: CASTMSLVDEQYF. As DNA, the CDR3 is TGTGCCAGCACCATGAGCCTCGTGGACGAGCAGTACTTC.